This T cell receptor beta chain was recorded in a study of CD8+CD57+ T cells in acquired aplastic anemia. This clonotype was counted at least ten times. Its antigen is unidentified. Both TCR beta VDJ combination and CDR3 sequence profiling were carried out. Genomic DNA was the template for this profiling. MiXCR, run by TCRdb on the reads, gives a single entry per CDR3 protein. The table records about 470,000 distinct CDR3 sequences, approximately 32% of them present only once. By flow cytometry, patients selected for sequencing had shown an expansion of CD8+CD57+ cells. General study results and limits: Patients and controls shared under 35 CD8+ CDR3 sequences, which appeared highly expressed in patients and within their immunodominant clones.

The source material was sorted CD4+, CD8+, or CD8+CD57+ T cells (not recorded which) from PBMCs. This TCR was sampled from a human donor with aplastic anemia.

CDR3 sequence (DNA): TGTGCCAGCCGAGCGGGGGGCACAGATACGCAGTATTTT. This translates into CASRAGGTDTQYF. This chain connects TRBV12-3 or TRBV12-4 to TRBJ2-3; TRBD2 matches 8 bases. J gave up 1 base and V 8 bases, and 2 bases lay outside the gene matches. There are 13 residues in the CDR3.